This T cell receptor beta chain was sequenced in a study of control samples from healthy donors and cancer patients. V lost 2 bases and J 4 bases, leaving 15 bases between the germline ends. Germline V gene lookup returns CDR1 SGDLS and CDR2 YYNGEE. CDR3 length: 16 residues. Assay used: immunoSEQ multiplex PCR; TCRdb lists only in-frame clones, some missing. This sample has more than 140,000 clones, with about 90% found just once. The sequencing input was blood. The TCR comes from a man between 18 and 35 years old in good health. This chain links TRBV9 with TRBJ2-2, with a tentative D call TRBD1 (5 bases). CDR3 protein: CASSVLPQGSTGELFF. In nucleotides, the CDR3 is TGTGCCAGCAGCGTCCTCCCCCAGGGTTCCACCGGGGAGCTGTTTTTT.